The rows below give T cell receptor beta chains drawn from one sample of a study of blood T cells in healthy people across ages. TCRdb itself ran the 5' RACE reads through MiXCR, one entry per CDR3 protein. The data contain 700,000 to 950,000 distinct CDR3 sequences, roughly 50% of them singletons. Sequences were obtained from blood. These receptor sequences come from a man aged 25-45 years in good health. Each CDR3 is given with its conserved first and last residue. D genes are given only for firm matches. Clone size, where shown, is once, few, many, or a class for clones that have expanded.

TRBJ2-1	TRBD2	TRBV20-1	few	CSARVFGTSGAGLVNEQFF	TGCAGTGCTAGAGTCTTCGGGACTAGCGGGGCTGGTTTAGTGAATGAGCAGTTCTTC
TRBJ2-7	.	TRBV5-5	once	CASSFFIGTHEQYF	TGTGCCAGCAGCTTTTTTATCGGGACCCACGAGCAGTACTTC
TRBJ1-1	.	TRBV28	.	CASSPPGGFNTEAFF	TGTGCCAGCAGTCCCCCGGGAGGATTTAACACTGAAGCTTTCTTT
TRBJ2-3	.	TRBV6-5	.	CASSYTRKIRLGRVQKDTQYF	TGTGCCAGCAGTTACACACGGAAGATACGCCTCGGCAGGGTTCAGAAGGATACGCAGTATTTT
TRBJ1-1	.	TRBV20-1	.	CSARGFEGDWIDTEAFF	TGCAGTGCTAGGGGATTTGAGGGGGACTGGATCGACACTGAAGCTTTCTTT
TRBJ2-5	.	TRBV5-1	.	CASSLEDSRETQYF	TGCGCCAGCAGCTTGGAGGATTCCCGGGAGACCCAGTACTTC
TRBJ1-5	.	TRBV29-1	few	CSVGGHRNQPQHF	TGCAGCGTTGGGGGACACCGAAATCAGCCCCAGCATTTT
TRBJ2-7	.	TRBV7-6	few	CASSAGGPYEQYF	TGTGCCAGCAGCGCCGGAGGGCCCTACGAGCAGTACTTC
TRBJ2-1	TRBD2	TRBV29-1	.	CSSPLAGDEQFF	TGCAGCAGCCCACTAGCGGGGGATGAGCAGTTCTTC
TRBJ2-1	.	TRBV20-1	.	CSAYRQGTGQETQFF	TGCAGTGCCTATCGTCAGGGGACGGGGCAAGAGACCCAGTTCTTC
TRBJ2-7	.	TRBV18	.	CASSPPGNTEQYF	TGTGCCAGCTCACCACCGGGGAACACCGAGCAGTACTTC
TRBJ2-1	.	TRBV12-3/TRBV12-4	few	CASSLRETYNEQFF	TGTGCCAGCAGTTTGCGAGAGACCTACAATGAGCAGTTCTTC
TRBJ2-5	.	TRBV14	.	CASSQAPVGTQYF	TGTGCCAGCAGCCAAGCACCAGTGGGGACCCAGTACTTC
TRBJ1-3	.	TRBV4-2	.	CASSQERLGLSGNTIYF	TGTGCCAGCAGCCAAGAACGCCTAGGGCTGTCTGGAAACACCATATATTTT
TRBJ1-1	TRBD1	TRBV6-2/TRBV6-3	many	CASRLLGQATNTEAFF	TGTGCCAGCAGGCTTCTGGGACAGGCAACAAACACTGAAGCTTTCTTT
TRBJ2-1	TRBD2	TRBV15	.	CATSTRGGKYEQFF	TGTGCCACCAGCACCCGGGGGGGCAAGTATGAGCAGTTCTTC